The 27 T cell receptor beta chains presented below share a single source sample, sequenced in a study of regulatory T cells in long-lasting Graves disease. TCR beta libraries were built with iRepertoire HTBI primers and Arm-PCR of CDR3 regions. TCRdb ran MiXCR on the multiplex PCR reads and lists one entry per CDR3 protein. The sample lists around 250,000 distinct CDR3 sequences, 20% to 25% occurring once. Noted time point: newly diagnosed GD, antithyroid drugs for less than 3 months. Preparation of the TCR library used RNA extracted from PBMCs. The sample here was peripheral blood mononuclear cells (PBMCs), taken at new diagnosis, from a patient treated with antithyroid drugs. The receptors originated from a female donor with Graves disease.

This clonotype has at least ten counts. This sequence joins TRBV7-9 and TRBJ2-7; D may correspond to TRBD1 or TRBD2 (6 bases each). V was trimmed by 4 bases and J by 1 base, leaving 14 bases between them. Germline V gene lookup returns CDR1 SEHNR and CDR2 FQNEAQ (reference sequence). The CDR3 sequence is 15 residues long. CDR3 nucleotides: TGTGCCAGCAGCTCGCAAAGGGGGGATTCCTACGAGCAGTACTTC. It specifies CASSSQRGDSYEQYF.

At least ten counts were recorded for this clonotype. The gene calls are TRBV20-1 and TRBJ2-1, with D possibly TRBD2 on 6 matching bases. Trimming took 1 base from V and 6 from J, leaving 19 bases between them. The CDR3 is 16 amino acids. The V gene's germline CDR1 is DFQATT and CDR2 SNEGSKA (reference sequence). The CDR3 DNA sequence: TGCAGTGCTAGAGTAGGTGCAGGGTACGGGGGCAATGAGCAGTTCTTC. It yields the protein CSARVGAGYGGNEQFF.

This clonotype was counted ten times or more. The V call is TRBV18, the J call TRBJ2-1, with 7 positions matching TRBD1. Germline CDR1 KGHSH, CDR2 LQKENI. CDR3 length: 12 amino acids. V dropped 4 bases and J dropped 9; count of bases not matched to a gene: 3. The CDR3 DNA reads as TGTGCCAGCTCACAGACAGGGTTTGAGCAGTTCTTC. Residues: CASSQTGFEQFF. Drawing the rest from reference TRBV18 and TRBJ2-1, the complete variable domain is NAGVMQNPRHLVRRRGQEARLRCSPMKGHSHVYWYRQLPEEGLKFMVYLQKENIIDESGMPKERFSAEFPKEGPSILRIQQVVRGDSAAYFCASSQTGFEQFFGPGTRLTVL.

At least ten counts were recorded for this clonotype. The CDR3 DNA follows: TGTGCCAGCAGTTACGGAGGGCTATCTATCTACGAGCAGTACTTC. Translated: CASSYGGLSIYEQYF. The genes are TRBV6-2 or TRBV6-3 and TRBJ2-7; tentative D call: TRBD2 (6 bases). Per germline, CDR1 MNHEY and CDR2 SVGEGT. The CDR3 consists of 15 residues. Trimming cost V 2 bases and J 3 bases, with 14 bases left between them.

This clonotype occurred many times. This sequence joins TRBV30 and TRBJ1-1; 7 nucleotides align to TRBD1. The CDR3 totals 13 residues. Per germline, CDR1 GTSNPN and CDR2 SVGIG (reference sequence). The junction had 8 bases not matched to a gene; V was cut back by 0 bases and J by 10 bases. CDR3 in DNA: TGTGCCTGGAGTGTAACACGAAGACAGGGAGCTTTCTTT. Translating gives CAWSVTRRQGAFF.

As for this clonotype: It differs at one base from a far larger clone, so likely a read error. This rearrangement joins TRBV5-6 to TRBJ2-3; perhaps TRBD2 as D (5 bases). The CDR3 loop spans 14 amino acids. The germline V gene encodes CDR1 SGHDT and CDR2 YYEEEE. CDR3 nucleotides: TGTTCCAGCAGCTTAAGAGGGCCTCTGGATACGCAGTATTTT. Its protein product is CSSSLRGPLDTQYF.

This clonotype was recorded at least ten times. Here the CDR3 reads CASSLDPNRDTQYF. Written as DNA, the CDR3 is TGTGCCAGCAGCTTAGATCCTAACCGAGATACGCAGTATTTT. The chain uses TRBV11-3 and TRBJ2-3; D is ambiguous. This CDR3 has 14 residues. Trimming took off 0 bases at V and 5 bases at J, with 9 bases between the two ends. The V gene's germline CDR1 is SGHNT and CDR2 YENEEA.

The chain couples TRBV19 to TRBJ1-3, with TRBD1 matching over 7 bases. The CDR3 has 14 amino acids. Germline CDR1 reads LNHDA; CDR2 reads SQIVND (reference sequence). V gave up 4 bases and J gave up 4 bases; unmatched junction bases: 4. The CDR3 protein is CASSRDSWGNTIYF. Written as DNA, the CDR3 is TGTGCCAGTAGTAGGGACAGCTGGGGAAACACCATATATTTT.

This clonotype was observed many times. The V call is TRBV29-1, the J call TRBJ1-4, with TRBD1 as a possible D gene (5 bases). Germline loops: CDR1 SQVTM, CDR2 ANQGSEA. The ends were cut back, 5 bases at V and 8 bases at J, with 15 bases in the middle. The length of the CDR3 is 13 residues. The CDR3 loop reads CSVLQEPGEKLFF. The CDR3 DNA sequence: TGCAGCGTTTTACAGGAGCCGGGCGAAAAACTGTTTTTT.

The chain uses TRBV11-3 and TRBJ2-6; tentatively, D is TRBD1 (6 bases). This CDR3 has 16 residues. CDR1 and CDR2 from the germline V gene are SGHNT and YENEEA. V was clipped by 6 bases and J by 0 bases, with 12 bases between them. The CDR3 reads CASSRGQTSGANVLTF. The CDR3 nucleotides read TGTGCCAGCAGTCGAGGACAGACCTCTGGGGCCAACGTCCTGACTTTC. The full variable domain, completed using reference TRBV11-3 and TRBJ2-6, is EAGVVQSPRYKIIEKKQPVAFWCNPISGHNTLYWYLQNLGQGPELLIRYENEEAVDDSQLPKDRFSAERLKGVDSTLKIQPAELGDSAVYLCASSRGQTSGANVLTFGAGSRLTVL.

This clonotype was picked up many times. V gene TRBV3-1 combines with J gene TRBJ1-5; 7 positions agree with TRBD1. Germline V gene sequence: CDR1 LGHDT, CDR2 YNNKEL (reference sequence). The CDR3 is made up of 14 amino acids. After removal of 4 bases from V and 5 bases from J, the junction contained 5 bases not matched to a gene. The CDR3 DNA is TGTGCCAGCAGCCTGACAGGGAGTCATCAGCCCCAGCATTTT. Translating gives CASSLTGSHQPQHF. The complete variable domain, with remaining parts taken from reference TRBV3-1 and TRBJ1-5, reads DTAVSQTPKYLVTQMGNDKSIKCEQNLGHDTMYWYKQDSKKFLKIMFSYNNKELIINETVPNRFSPKSPDKAHLNLHINSLELGDSAVYFCASSLTGSHQPQHFGDGTRLSIL.

This clonotype was detected ten times or more. The chain couples TRBV20-1 to TRBJ2-1; the D is unclear. CDR3 length: 16 amino acids. The V end lost 6 bases, the J end lost 4 bases, and 22 bases lay between the germline ends. Per germline, CDR1 DFQATT and CDR2 SNEGSKA (reference sequence). This CDR3 is CSASTPGPPAYNEQFF. The CDR3 DNA follows: TGCAGTGCCTCGACCCCTGGACCCCCGGCTTACAATGAGCAGTTCTTC.

This clonotype was detected ten times or more. In nucleotides, the CDR3 is TGCGCCAGCAGCCAGGGGACACTTGCGAACACCGGGGAGCTGTTTTTT. Protein product: CASSQGTLANTGELFF. The rearrangement uses TRBV4-1 and TRBJ2-2; possibly TRBD1 for D (6 bases). Germline CDR1 MGHRA, CDR2 YSYEKL. Trimming took off 3 bases at V and 0 bases at J, with 11 bases between the two ends. This CDR3 contains 16 residues.

This clonotype was recorded at least ten times. This chain connects TRBV24-1 to TRBJ1-2; no definite D call. The CDR3 length is 15 residues. Deletions cut 8 bases from V and 7 bases from J, with 22 bases between. Germline V lookup: CDR1 KGHDR, CDR2 SFDVKD. DNA of the CDR3: TGTGCCACCACACGCTCAACCTGGGGTGGAGGTGGCTACACCTTC. Protein: CATTRSTWGGGGYTF.

At least ten counts were recorded for this clonotype. This chain uses TRBV6-5 with TRBJ2-5; possible D gene TRBD2, 6 bases. Trimming pared 2 bases from V and 2 bases from J, leaving 15 bases between. This CDR3 is built from 16 residues. CDR1 is MNHEY and CDR2 is SVGAGI in the germline V gene. The CDR3 nucleotides read TGTGCCAGCAGTTACCGCTCGGGGGTAGCTCAAGAGACCCAGTACTTC. This sequence encodes CASSYRSGVAQETQYF.

This clonotype was observed at least ten times. CDR3 sequence (DNA): TGCGCCAGCAGCAAAGGGGGGTTCAGTGAGCAGTTCTTC. This translates into CASSKGGFSEQFF. This rearrangement joins TRBV5-1 to TRBJ2-1; either TRBD1 or TRBD2 may fit D (6 bases each). CDR1 and CDR2 (germline): SGHRS, YFSETQ. The CDR3 has 13 residues. Trimming pared 4 bases from V and 9 bases from J, leaving 14 bases between.

This clonotype was seen many times. The chain combines TRBV10-3 with TRBJ2-5; TRBD2 aligns across 12 bases. The CDR3 covers 14 residues. V lost 6 bases to trimming and J lost 5 bases; unmatched junction nucleotides: 4. Germline values: CDR1 ENHRY, CDR2 SYGVKD. The CDR3 region is CAIRDGTSGETQYF. Here the CDR3 DNA reads TGTGCCATCAGGGACGGGACTAGCGGGGAGACCCAGTACTTC.

The chain carries TRBV7-8 and TRBJ2-7; TRBD1 might be the D (5 bases). The V end lost 5 bases, the J end lost 6 bases, and 11 bases lay between the germline ends. The CDR3 has 12 residues. Germline loops: CDR1 SGHVS, CDR2 FQNEAQ. CDR3 DNA sequence: TGTGCCAGCAGCCTACAGGTCTCCGAGCAGTACTTC. Its translation is CASSLQVSEQYF.

This clonotype came up many times. This chain links TRBV7-8 with TRBJ2-1; no clear D gene. Germline loops: CDR1 SGHVS, CDR2 FQNEAQ. The CDR3 is 15 residues long. V lost 1 base and J lost 2, with 9 bases in between. CDR3 amino acids: CASSLVLGAYNEQFF. CDR3 coding DNA: TGTGCCAGCAGCTTAGTTCTGGGCGCCTACAATGAGCAGTTCTTC. Based on the CDR3 plus reference TRBV7-8 and TRBJ2-1, the full variable domain is GAGVSQSPRYKVAKRGQDVALRCDPISGHVSLFWYQQALGQGPEFLTYFQNEAQLDKSGLPSDRFFAERPEGSVSTLKIQRTQQEDSAVYLCASSLVLGAYNEQFFGPGTRLTVL.

Regarding this clonotype: A single base is all that separates this from a far larger clone, so a read error is likely. The chain uses TRBV20-1 and TRBJ2-1; D might be TRBD1 (6 bases). The CDR3 length is 12 residues. From germline, CDR1 is DFQATT and CDR2 SNEGSKA (reference sequence). Trimming left V 1 base short and J 10 bases short, with 11 bases between. CDR3 DNA: TGCAGTGCTAGAGCAGGGGTCTACGAGCAGTTCTTC. This translates into CSARAGVYEQFF.

This clonotype was recorded at least ten times. The rearrangement uses TRBV2 and TRBJ2-7; D not resolved. This CDR3 has 12 residues. Deletions cut 3 bases from V and 7 bases from J, with 10 bases between. CDR1 and CDR2 from the germline V gene are SNHLY and FYNNEI. In DNA form, the CDR3 reads TGTGCCAGCAGTGAGGGCCCAAGGGAGCAGTACTTC. Translation gives CASSEGPREQYF.

The chain has TRBV20-1 and TRBJ2-7, with no clear D. The CDR3 totals 12 residues. In germline, CDR1 is DFQATT, CDR2 SNEGSKA (reference sequence). V was clipped by 6 bases and J by 5 bases, with 14 bases between them. Here the CDR3 DNA reads TGCAGTGCCTTAAGCCAGCCCCACGAGCAGTACTTC. It is translated as CSALSQPHEQYF.

For this clonotype: At one end the junction does not follow the germline gene, possibly because of a read error. The CDR3 loop reads CSARRGGPYDEQFF. The DNA of the CDR3 is TGCAGTGCTAGGAGGGGGGGACCCTACGATGAGCAGTTCTTC. The chain uses TRBV20-1 and TRBJ2-1, with D perhaps matching TRBD2 (7 bases). Germline V gene data show CDR1 as DFQATT and CDR2 as SNEGSKA (reference sequence). CDR3 length: 14 amino acids.

Details on this clonotype: The conserved closing phenylalanine or tryptophan is absent in this CDR3, likely reflecting a read error. V gene TRBV7-8 combines with J gene TRBJ2-3; 7 nucleotides align to TRBD2. The CDR3 loop spans 14 amino acids. The germline CDR1 and CDR2 sequences are SGHVS and FQNEAQ. Trimming at V came to 1 base and at J to 6 bases, leaving 4 bases not matched to a gene. In DNA form, the CDR3 reads TGTGCCAGCAGCTTAGGACTAGCCAGGGATACGCAGTATTAT. This translates into CASSLGLARDTQYY.

This clonotype was detected ten times or more. V gene TRBV3-1 combines with J gene TRBJ2-1, with D possibly called TRBD1 or TRBD2 (5 bases each). The CDR3 spans 11 residues. The ends were cut back, 4 bases at V and 12 bases at J, with 10 bases in the middle. The V gene's germline CDR1 is LGHDT and CDR2 YNNKEL (reference sequence). As DNA, the CDR3 is TGTGCCAGCAGCCTCGGGGCGTCGCAGTTCTTC. Residues: CASSLGASQFF.

This clonotype has at least ten counts. J is TRBJ2-7 and V is TRBV4-3; TRBD2 aligns across 8 bases. The CDR3 covers 16 residues. CDR1 is LGHNA and CDR2 is YSLEER in the germline V gene. The junction had 7 bases not matched to a gene; V was cut back by 0 bases and J by 3 bases. Here the CDR3 reads CASSQDTSGDFYEQYF. Here the CDR3 DNA reads TGCGCCAGCAGCCAAGATACTAGCGGAGATTTCTACGAGCAGTACTTC.

This clonotype occurred a few times. One base away lies a much larger clone, so this may be a sequencing read error. The V and J genes are TRBV6-1 and TRBJ2-7; the match to TRBD2 covers 7 bases. CDR1 and CDR2 (germline): MNHNS, SASEGT. The CDR3 spans 14 residues. Losses at the gene ends were 6 bases for V and 9 bases for J; bases not matched to a gene: 14. The CDR3 nucleotides read TGTGCCAGCAGAAGGGGCGGGGGAAAACGAGGGCAGTACTTC. Its translation is CASRRGGGKRGQYF.